The entry that follows covers one TCR beta chain sequence. Antigen specificity is unknown. The sample comes from a study of OX40 agonist ivuxolimab in advanced cancers. The V and J ends lost 0 bases and 5 bases respectively, with 14 bases between them. The CDR3 has 15 amino acids. The germline V gene has CDR1 SGDLS and CDR2 YYNGEE. Blood samples were obtained at baseline, cycle 4 day 1, and cycle 7 day 1. Study-level results: Low normalized clonal expansion also occurred in some nonresponding patients. The CD4+ and CD8+ T cells in the blood had expanded clonally by week 6 at 0.1 to 3.0 mg/kg.

Clones were sequenced by immunoSEQ multiplex PCR, and TCRdb holds only the in-frame ones, with some missing. Of some 86,000 clones listed, more than 80% are singletons. This chain connects TRBV9 to TRBJ1-2; D is possibly TRBD1 (5 bases). This specimen consisted of CD4+ or CD8+ T cells sorted from blood, obtained in a trial of the OX40 agonist ivuxolimab. The TCR originated in an adult with an advanced solid tumor such as melanoma, head and neck, liver or kidney cancer. DNA for the CDR3: TGTGCCAGCAGCGTAGGTGGGGGGGACGGATATGGCTACACCTTC. Residues: CASSVGGGDGYGYTF. Filled out from reference TRBV9 and TRBJ1-2, the complete variable domain reads DSGVTQTPKHLITATGQRVTLRCSPRSGDLSVYWYQQSLDQGLQFLIQYYNGEERAKGNILERFSAQQFPDLHSELNLSSLELGDSALYFCASSVGGGDGYGYTFGSGTRLTVV.